This T cell receptor beta chain was identified in a study of shared clonotypes between healthy human individuals. The deep-level immunoSEQ assay was used. Libraries were prepared by immunoSEQ multiplex PCR; TCRdb keeps only in-frame clonotypes and omits some of them. The data contain a few million clones, approximately 95% of them seen just once; the ten biggest clones take up under 0.45%. The ends lost 7 bases at V and 6 bases at J; junction bases unmatched: 11. Germline loops: CDR1 LNHDA, CDR2 SQIVND (reference sequence). This CDR3 is 14 amino acids long. This receptor was identified in a man between 18 and 29 years old in good health. Some clones in this sample may be carry-over from other donors' samples. Sequenced: naive CD4+ T cells from PBMCs. As for subset: CD45RA+ positively selected. The chain couples TRBV19 to TRBJ1-2, with TRBD1 matching 7 bases. The CDR3 DNA reads TGTGCCAGTACTAAAGTGGACAGGCTGAATGGCTACACCTTC. Its protein product is CASTKVDRLNGYTF.